This T cell receptor beta chain comes out of a study of OX40 agonist ivuxolimab in advanced cancers. About the study: Every 2 weeks, patients received ivuxolimab intravenously, dosed at 0.01 to 10 mg/kg. The group had a mean age of around 64 years, ranged from about 20 to 85, and was around 82% male. Partial responses were recorded for three patients, including one with hepatocellular carcinoma and two with cutaneous melanoma.

Deletions cut 3 bases from V and 0 bases from J, with 11 bases between. Germline values: CDR1 LNHDA, CDR2 SQIVND (reference sequence). The length of the CDR3 is 15 residues. General study points: Expanded clones belonging to CD8+ T cells outnumbered, on average, those of CD4+.

Produced via immunoSEQ multiplex PCR; TCRdb's table is partial and in-frame only. The sample has roughly 48,000 clones; 84% are singletons. Note on this clone: What it binds is unknown.

The sequenced sample was CD4+ or CD8+ T cells sorted from blood, obtained in a trial of the OX40 agonist ivuxolimab. The clonotype comes from an adult with an advanced solid tumor such as melanoma, head and neck, liver or kidney cancer. This chain connects TRBV19 to TRBJ1-2; D is uncertain. CDR3 protein: CASSIPHRANYGYTF. In DNA form, the CDR3 reads TGTGCCAGTAGTATCCCTCACAGAGCTAACTATGGCTACACCTTC.